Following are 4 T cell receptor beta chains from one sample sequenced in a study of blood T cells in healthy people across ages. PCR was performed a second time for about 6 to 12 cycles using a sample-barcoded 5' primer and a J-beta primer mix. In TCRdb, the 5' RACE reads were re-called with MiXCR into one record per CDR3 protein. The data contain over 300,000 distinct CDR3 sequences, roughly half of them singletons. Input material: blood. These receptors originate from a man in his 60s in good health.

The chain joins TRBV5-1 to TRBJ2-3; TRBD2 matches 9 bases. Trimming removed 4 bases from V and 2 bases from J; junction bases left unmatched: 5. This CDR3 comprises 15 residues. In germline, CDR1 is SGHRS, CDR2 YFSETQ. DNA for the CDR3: TGCGCCAGCAGCACAGCGGGGGGCGTCACAGATACGCAGTATTTT. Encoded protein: CASSTAGGVTDTQYF.

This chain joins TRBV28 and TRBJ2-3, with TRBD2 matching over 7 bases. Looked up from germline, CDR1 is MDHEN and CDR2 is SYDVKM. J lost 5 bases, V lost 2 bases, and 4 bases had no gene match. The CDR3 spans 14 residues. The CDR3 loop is CASSLPSGGDTQYF. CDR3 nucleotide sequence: TGTGCCAGCAGTTTACCTAGCGGTGGAGATACGCAGTATTTT.

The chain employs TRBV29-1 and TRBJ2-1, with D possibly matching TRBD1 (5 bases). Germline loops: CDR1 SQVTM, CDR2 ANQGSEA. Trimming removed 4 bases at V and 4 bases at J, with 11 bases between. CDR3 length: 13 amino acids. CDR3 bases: TGCAGCGTTGTCCCCAGGGATTACAATGAGCAGTTCTTC. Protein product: CSVVPRDYNEQFF.

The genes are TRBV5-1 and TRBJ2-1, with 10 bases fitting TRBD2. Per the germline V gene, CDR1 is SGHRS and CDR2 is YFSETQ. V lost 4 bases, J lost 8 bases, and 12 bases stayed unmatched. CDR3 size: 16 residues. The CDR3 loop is CASSHNVGLAVDEQFF. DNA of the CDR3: TGCGCCAGCAGCCACAATGTCGGACTAGCGGTAGATGAGCAGTTCTTC.